The rows below give T cell receptor beta chains drawn from one sample of a study of T cell responses to AZD1222 COVID-19 vaccine. TCRdb's copy holds only in-frame clones and misses some; the assay was immunoSEQ multiplex PCR. The sample records approximately 80,000 clones, approximately 85% being singletons. The specimen was peripheral blood, collected 28 days after the second AZD1222 dose. The receptors stem from an adult who received the AZD1222 COVID-19 vaccine. The CDR3 runs from the conserved cysteine through the conserved F or W. Only some rows state a clone size, as once, few, many or a class for expanded clones.

TRBV12-3/TRBV12-4	-	TRBJ1-2	CASTPVGFSGYTF
TRBV28	-	TRBJ2-7	CASTEPTGQSEQYF
TRBV11-3	-	TRBJ2-1	CASSFSQRGADEQFF
TRBV4-2	-	TRBJ2-3	CASSQGGQGTDTQYF
TRBV28	-	TRBJ1-2	CASSGYYGYTF
TRBV24-1	-	TRBJ2-5	CATSDSSVSGRETQYF
TRBV5-5	-	TRBJ2-3	CASSFLSQTDTQYF
TRBV7-2	-	TRBJ2-3	CASSFQSGPDTQYF
TRBV3-1/TRBV3-2	-	TRBJ1-2	CASSQVLQGNGYTF
TRBV19	-	TRBJ2-1	CASSSRGTSGGGEQFF
TRBV5-4	-	TRBJ2-3	CASTDSGRLLTDTQYF
TRBV7-8	-	TRBJ2-7	CASSLGSNYEQYF
TRBV5-1	-	TRBJ2-3	CASSFTGNTDTQYF
TRBV5-1	-	TRBJ1-2	CASSRDLNSNGYTF
TRBV12-5	-	TRBJ2-5	CASGLTTQGEETQYF
TRBV6-5	-	TRBJ1-5	CASSHTGQGGQPQHF
TRBV5-1	-	TRBJ2-3	CASSLGTNTQYF
TRBV5-1	-	TRBJ1-1	CASSSYEGDRTEAFF
TRBV3-1/TRBV3-2	-	TRBJ2-1	CASSQEAGAGQGYNEQFF
TRBV6-5	-	TRBJ2-5	CASISRDLEETQYF
TRBV29-1	-	TRBJ1-1	CSVEGTVRRAGEAFF
TRBV27	once	TRBJ1-2	CASSLSSGYGYTF
TRBV6-1	-	TRBJ1-5	CASSDREGQPQHF
TRBV6-1	-	TRBJ1-5	CASSEHGLSNQPQHF
TRBV2	-	TRBJ1-2	CASSGPLGGRDDGYTF
TRBV7-9	-	TRBJ2-5	CASSLGGQETQYF
TRBV4-1	once	TRBJ2-5	CASSQDLGEVETQYF
TRBV27	once	TRBJ1-6	CASSPPTGAKNSPLHF
TRBV5-8	-	TRBJ1-2	CASRYGERGDGYTF
TRBV4-1	-	TRBJ2-6	CASSLGRIRSGANVLTF
TRBV5-1	-	TRBJ2-2	CASSRSSGVDGELFF
TRBV6-6	-	TRBJ2-5	CASSYTFVGQYF
TRBV11-3	-	TRBJ2-3	CASSDGSPGDTQYF
TRBV19	-	TRBJ1-2	CASSINRDSYGYTF